This TCR beta chain comes out of a study of blood T cell repertoires in COVID-19. Study context: Sample material is recorded as cDNA or gDNA derived from T cells, B-cell-depleted T cells, or PBMCs.

In the authors' workflow: How many nucleated cells were present was estimated from reference gene primer amplification. Method: immunoSEQ multiplex PCR; TCRdb's copy keeps in-frame clones and lacks some. The D gene and trimming were derived from the DNA, and the V and J assignments and clone size from that table. This table holds around 160,000 clones, approximately 90% found once. The specimen sequenced was peripheral blood. This sequence was found in a man in his late teens or twenties with acute or convalescent COVID-19.

CDR3 amino acids: CASRQGYSTDTQYF. CDR3 bases: TGTGCCAGCAGACAGGGTTATAGCACAGATACGCAGTATTTT. The rearrangement links TRBV2 to TRBJ2-3; maybe TRBD1 (6 bases). The CDR3 has 14 amino acids. Trimming shortened V by 6 bases and J by 0 bases, and 10 bases separated the two germline ends. Germline V CDR1 and CDR2: SNHLY, FYNNEI.